The next 26 T cell receptor beta chains were all read from a single sample in a study of T cells in Graves' hyperthyroidism and ophthalmopathy. TCR beta CDR3 region amplification was performed from RNA transcripts. Researchers ran a first-round RT-PCR on the TCR CDR3 using the HTBI primer set. TCRdb reprocessed the multiplex PCR reads via MiXCR and lists one record per CDR3 protein. Altogether more than 600,000 distinct CDR3 sequences are present, around 15% being singletons, with the ten largest covering around 7.7%. The sequenced sample consisted of blood. These receptors came from a man between 18 and 35 years old with Graves' hyperthyroidism.

This clonotype showed up many times. The genes are TRBV12-3 or TRBV12-4 and TRBJ1-5; unclear D gene. CDR3 length equals 13 residues. V was clipped by 3 bases and J by 6 bases, with 9 bases between them. The CDR3 DNA follows: TGTGCCAGCAGTTTTGCTAGATCTCAGCCCCAGCATTTT. This encodes CASSFARSQPQHF.

This clonotype has ten or more counts. The genes are TRBV30 and TRBJ2-1; D gene ambiguous. V shed 2 bases and J shed 3 bases, with 2 bases lying between them. The germline V gene encodes CDR1 GTSNPN and CDR2 SVGIG (reference sequence). The CDR3 spans 11 residues. The CDR3 sequence is CAWSFYNEQFF. In DNA form, the CDR3 reads TGTGCCTGGAGTTTCTACAATGAGCAGTTCTTC. Variable domain in full (rest from reference TRBV30 and TRBJ2-1): SQTIHQWPATLVQPVGSPLSLECTVEGTSNPNLYWYRQAAGRGLQLLFYSVGIGQISSEVPQNLSASRPQDRQFILSSKKLLLSDSGFYLCAWSFYNEQFFGPGTRLTVL.

CDR3 protein: CASSENTNYGYTF. CDR3 in DNA: TGTGCCAGCAGCGAAAACACTAACTATGGCTACACCTTC. The chain has TRBV12-3 or TRBV12-4 and TRBJ1-2; D is unclear. V lost 6 bases, J lost 0 bases, and 8 bases lay in between. The CDR3 spans 13 residues.

This clonotype was seen only a few times. CDR3 region: CAARGSGTYNEQFF. DNA of the CDR3: TGTGCCGCCCGGGGGAGCGGGACCTACAATGAGCAGTTCTTC. The chain couples TRBV25-1 to TRBJ2-1; TRBD2 matches 7 bases. The CDR3 has 14 amino acids. V lost 11 bases to trimming and J lost 2 bases; unmatched junction nucleotides: 9. Germline V CDR1 and CDR2: MGHDK, SYGVNS.

The rearrangement uses TRBV19 and TRBJ2-2, with 8 bases matching TRBD1. CDR1 is LNHDA, CDR2 SQIVND, per germline (reference sequence). The J segment lost 7 bases and the V segment lost 7 bases, leaving 11 bases of the junction unmatched. The length of the CDR3 is 15 residues. The CDR3, as DNA: TGTGCCAGTACCATTTGGACAGGGTTAGTCGGGGAGCTGTTTTTT. Translation gives CASTIWTGLVGELFF.

There are a few counts of this clonotype. The chain employs TRBV20-1 and TRBJ2-3, with 10 bases lining up with TRBD2. This CDR3 is built from 14 residues. The J segment lost 0 bases and the V segment lost 6 bases, leaving 3 bases of the junction unmatched. Per germline, CDR1 DFQATT and CDR2 SNEGSKA (reference sequence). The CDR3, as DNA: TGCAGTGCCCTAGCGGGGGCTAGCACAGATACGCAGTATTTT. Its protein is CSALAGASTDTQYF.

This sequence joins TRBV6-1 and TRBJ2-2, with TRBD2 matching 8 bases. Germline CDR1 MNHNS, CDR2 SASEGT. The CDR3 length is 14 residues. Germline trimming cut 9 bases from V and 7 bases from J; bases unmatched to any gene: 10. The CDR3 DNA follows: TGTGCCAGTGGTAGCGGGGTGGAGGTCGGGGAGCTGTTTTTT. Its translation: CASGSGVEVGELFF.

This chain joins TRBV7-2 and TRBJ2-2; 12 bases match TRBD2. The trim removed 3 bases at V and 2 bases at J, leaving 4 bases unmatched. This CDR3 comprises 17 residues. CDR1 is SGHTA, CDR2 FQGNSA, per germline. The CDR3 DNA sequence: TGTGCCAGCAGCTTGCAGGGACTAGCGGGTAACACCGGGGAGCTGTTTTTT. This codes for CASSLQGLAGNTGELFF.

V is TRBV7-9 and J is TRBJ2-3, with 7 bases identical to TRBD2. J was trimmed by 0 bases and V by 6 bases; bases with no gene match: 9. Germline V gene sequence: CDR1 SEHNR, CDR2 FQNEAQ (reference sequence). This CDR3 region has 16 residues. CDR3 DNA sequence: TGTGCCAGCAGTTACCCACCTAGCGGTAGCACAGATACGCAGTATTTT. Translating it yields CASSYPPSGSTDTQYF.

This clonotype was recorded many times. The V gene is TRBV30, the J gene TRBJ2-5, with 7 bases fitting TRBD1. This CDR3 is built from 15 residues. CDR1 and CDR2 (germline): GTSNPN, SVGIG (reference sequence). The V and J ends lost 1 base and 3 bases, in that order; junction bases with no gene match: 8. CDR3 coding DNA: TGTGCCTGGAGTGGATTAACAGGGGAAAAAGAGACCCAGTACTTC. Protein sequence: CAWSGLTGEKETQYF.

Many counts were recorded for this clonotype. A read error may account for a junction end that differs from germline. The genes are TRBV20-1 and TRBJ2-7; 13 bases agree with TRBD2. This CDR3 is built from 14 residues. The germline V gene encodes CDR1 DFQATT and CDR2 SNEGSKA (reference sequence). The CDR3 DNA reads TGCAGTGCAAGAGGACTAGCGGGAGAGGGCGAGCAGTACTTC. This sequence encodes CSARGLAGEGEQYF.

This clonotype turned up a few times. V usage is TRBV7-2 and J usage is TRBJ1-3; TRBD1 aligns across 10 bases. The CDR3 runs 16 residues. The V and J ends lost 4 bases and 2 bases, in that order; junction bases with no gene match: 5. Per the germline V gene, CDR1 is SGHTA and CDR2 is FQGNSA. The CDR3: CASSSYGQGAGNTIYF. CDR3 DNA sequence: TGTGCCAGCAGCTCCTATGGACAGGGGGCTGGAAACACCATATATTTT. The full variable domain, its missing parts supplied by reference TRBV7-2 and TRBJ1-3, is GAGVSQSPSNKVTEKGKDVELRCDPISGHTALYWYRQSLGQGLEFLIYFQGNSAPDKSGLPSDRFSAERTGGSVSTLTIQRTQQEDSAVYLCASSSYGQGAGNTIYFGEGSWLTVV.

The sample holds many counts of this clonotype. Since the CDR3 does not end with the conserved phenylalanine or tryptophan, this likely comes from a read error. V is TRBV27 and J is TRBJ2-7; 8 nucleotides align to TRBD1. This CDR3 is 15 amino acids long. Trimming cost V 7 bases and J 2 bases; bases outside gene matches: 10. Germline values: CDR1 MNHEY, CDR2 SMNVEV (reference sequence). This chain's CDR3 is CASTQTGTGAYEQYL. In nucleotides, the CDR3 is TGTGCCAGCACCCAAACCGGGACAGGCGCCTACGAGCAGTACCTC.

The chain has TRBV11-2 and TRBJ2-1; maybe TRBD2 (6 bases). V was pared by 3 bases and J by 2 bases, with 17 bases between. The CDR3 sequence is 17 residues long. The germline V gene has CDR1 SGHAT and CDR2 FQNNGV. The CDR3 spells CASSFLAGRKTYNEQFF. In DNA form, the CDR3 reads TGTGCCAGCAGCTTCCTGGCGGGGCGGAAGACCTACAATGAGCAGTTCTTC.

A note on this clonotype: This may be a read error: a much more frequent sequence differs by one nucleotide. The V call is TRBV28, the J call TRBJ1-2; D is unclear. This CDR3 region has 13 residues. Germline V lookup: CDR1 MDHEN, CDR2 SYDVKM. This CDR3 reads CASSLSGGYGYAF. DNA for the CDR3: TGTGCCAGCAGTTTATCCGGAGGCTATGGCTACGCCTTC.

This clonotype was seen many times. The gene calls are TRBV7-9 and TRBJ2-7, with no clear D. CDR3 size: 11 residues. V was clipped by 4 bases and J by 5 bases, with 6 bases between them. Germline V CDR1 and CDR2: SEHNR, FQNEAQ (reference sequence). The CDR3 DNA reads TGTGCCAGCAGCTCAGAGAACGAGCAGTACTTC. Amino acids: CASSSENEQYF.

V usage is TRBV20-1 and J usage is TRBJ2-1, with D maybe TRBD2 (6 bases). V gave up 0 bases and J gave up 9 bases, with 12 bases separating them. Germline CDR1 and CDR2: DFQATT and SNEGSKA (reference sequence). This CDR3 has 13 residues. The CDR3 loop is CSARDRGLGEQFF. The DNA of the CDR3 is TGCAGTGCTAGAGATAGGGGACTGGGTGAGCAGTTCTTC.

The rearrangement uses TRBV7-3 and TRBJ2-3, with TRBD1 matching over 8 bases. With V trimmed by 4 bases and J by 2 bases, 8 bases remained unmatched. Germline CDR1 SGHTA, CDR2 FQGTGA. The CDR3 is made up of 16 amino acids. CDR3 DNA: TGTGCCAGCAGCTCGTCGACAGGGGCCAACACAGATACGCAGTATTTT. Translation gives CASSSSTGANTDTQYF.

There are many counts of this clonotype. The V gene is TRBV12-3 or TRBV12-4, the J gene TRBJ2-3; 7 bases align to TRBD2. Trimming cost V 1 base and J 1 base; bases outside gene matches: 2. The CDR3 extends over 15 amino acids. The DNA of the CDR3 is TGTGCCAGCAGTTTAGAGGGGAGGGGCACAGATACGCAGTATTTT. It specifies CASSLEGRGTDTQYF.

This clonotype was detected only a few times. The chain recombines TRBV4-1 with TRBJ2-3, with TRBD2 matching 12 bases. V gave up 4 bases and J gave up 0 bases; unmatched junction bases: 8. The CDR3 runs to 18 residues. Germline V gene lookup returns CDR1 MGHRA and CDR2 YSYEKL. DNA of the CDR3: TGCGCCAGCAGCCCTCAATCCGGGACTAGCGGGAGCACAGATACGCAGTATTTT. Protein: CASSPQSGTSGSTDTQYF.

The V gene is TRBV5-4, the J gene TRBJ2-5; TRBD1 agrees at 12 bases. Germline V lookup: CDR1 SGHNT, CDR2 YYREEE (reference sequence). The V and J ends lost 4 bases and 10 bases, in that order; junction bases with no gene match: 5. The CDR3 runs 13 residues. The CDR3 bases are TGTGCCAGCAGCCGGGACAGGGGGCCTTTCCAGTACTTC. Residues: CASSRDRGPFQYF.

The chain links TRBV28 to TRBJ1-1; D gene ambiguous. Looked up from germline, CDR1 is MDHEN and CDR2 is SYDVKM. The CDR3 has 16 amino acids. V was trimmed by 5 bases and J by 8 bases, leaving 24 bases between them. This CDR3 reads CASSPARVRGVLEAFF. CDR3 in DNA: TGTGCCAGCAGTCCGGCCCGGGTCAGAGGTGTTTTAGAAGCTTTCTTT.

J is TRBJ1-3 and V is TRBV5-1; D is uncertain. This CDR3 region has 14 residues. Trimming took 4 bases from V and 0 from J, leaving 8 bases between them. Germline values: CDR1 SGHRS, CDR2 YFSETQ. The CDR3 loop is CASSQDISGNTIYF. The CDR3 DNA reads TGCGCCAGCAGCCAGGATATCTCTGGAAACACCATATATTTT.

The rearrangement joins TRBV12-3 or TRBV12-4 to TRBJ1-3; 10 bases fit TRBD1. V gave up 6 bases and J gave up 4 bases; unmatched junction bases: 6. The length of the CDR3 is 15 residues. CDR3 coding DNA: TGTGCCAGCAGGTTCGGGACAGGGGAAGGAAACACCATATATTTT. Its protein product is CASRFGTGEGNTIYF.

The chain carries TRBV29-1 and TRBJ1-1; TRBD1 might be the D (5 bases). The CDR3 length is 12 residues. CDR1 is SQVTM, CDR2 ANQGSEA, per germline. Trimming took off 6 bases at V and 4 bases at J, with 12 bases between the two ends. CDR3 residues: CSVVRGPTEAFF. The CDR3, as DNA: TGCAGCGTCGTGAGGGGCCCCACTGAAGCTTTCTTT. The whole variable domain, remainder taken from reference TRBV29-1 and TRBJ1-1, is SAVISQKPSRDICQRGTSLTIQCQVDSQVTMMFWYRQQPGQSLTLIATANQGSEATYESGFVIDKFPISRPNLTFSTLTVSNMSPEDSSIYLCSVVRGPTEAFFGQGTRLTVV.

In its sample, this clonotype was seen a few times. A much larger clone is a single base away; this may be a read error. The gene calls are TRBV28 and TRBJ2-1; 12 bases map to TRBD2. The CDR3 extends over 15 amino acids. Germline-derived CDR1 and CDR2 are MDHEN and SYDVKM. The trim removed 5 bases at V and 8 bases at J, leaving 7 bases unmatched. The CDR3 nucleotides read TGTGCCAGCAGTCTAGCGGGAGGGATTTCCTATGAGCAGTTCTTC. Encoded protein: CASSLAGGISYEQFF.